One sample yielded the 3 T cell receptor beta chains listed below, sequenced in a study of blood T cells in healthy people across ages. Primers used in a second PCR of roughly 6 to 12 cycles were a sample-barcoded 5' primer and a J-beta primer mix. A single record per CDR3 protein comes from TCRdb applying MiXCR to the 5' RACE reads. The data contain 750,000 to 950,000 distinct CDR3 sequences, about 53% of them singletons. Sequencing input: blood. The source of these receptors is an elderly man in good health.

This clonotype has just a few counts. The rearrangement uses TRBV9 and TRBJ2-5; D is perhaps TRBD1 or TRBD2 (5 bases each). Germline CDR1 SGDLS, CDR2 YYNGEE. The CDR3 sequence is 15 residues long. V gave up 4 bases and J gave up 5 bases, with 18 bases separating them. The CDR3 is CASSSGTDALETQYF. Here the CDR3 DNA reads TGTGCCAGCAGCTCCGGGACGGACGCTTTGGAGACCCAGTACTTC.

The gene calls are TRBV2 and TRBJ2-7; 9 nucleotides line up with TRBD2. CDR3 length: 13 residues. Looked up from germline, CDR1 is SNHLY and CDR2 is FYNNEI. The J segment lost 12 bases and the V segment lost 3 bases, leaving 9 bases of the junction unmatched. Here the CDR3 DNA reads TGTGCCAGCAGTGACTCGGCGGGAGGGCTGGCGTACTTC. It is translated as CASSDSAGGLAYF.

The chain couples TRBV29-1 to TRBJ1-5, with 7 bases matching TRBD1. The CDR3 has 15 residues. V gave up 6 bases and J gave up 7 bases; unmatched junction bases: 15. Germline values: CDR1 SQVTM, CDR2 ANQGSEA. The CDR3 is CSVTPGAGGGQPQHF. CDR3 nucleotides: TGCAGCGTAACCCCAGGGGCAGGGGGTGGGCAGCCCCAGCATTTT.